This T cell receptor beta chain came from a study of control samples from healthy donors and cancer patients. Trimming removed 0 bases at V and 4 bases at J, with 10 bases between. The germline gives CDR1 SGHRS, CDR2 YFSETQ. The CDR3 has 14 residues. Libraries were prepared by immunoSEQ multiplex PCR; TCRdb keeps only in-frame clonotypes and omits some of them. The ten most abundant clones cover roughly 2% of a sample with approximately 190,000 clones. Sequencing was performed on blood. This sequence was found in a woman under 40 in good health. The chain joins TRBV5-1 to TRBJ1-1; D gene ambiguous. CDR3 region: CASSLGHRGTEAFF. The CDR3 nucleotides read TGCGCCAGCAGCTTGGGTCACCGGGGCACTGAAGCTTTCTTT.